This record looks at one TCR beta chain sequence and its context. What it binds is not known. These data are taken from a study of T-cell memory formation after mild COVID-19. Study information: Largely, the TCR clusters proved donor specific.

TCRdb recomputed calls from the 5' RACE reads with MiXCR, one row per CDR3 protein. Of fewer than 400,000 distinct CDR3 sequences in the sample, roughly 13% were seen once. General study findings and limits: Confirmation of SARS-CoV-2 specificity was lacking for second-wave clones peaking day 37. Among clones contracting day 15 to 85, CD4/CD8 was balanced, whereas later expanders leaned CD4+. The CD4+ clones that contracted clustered mainly within CM and EM, and the CD8+ clones concentrated in EMRA.

Sequenced material: PBMCs or a T cell subset sorted from them (not recorded which). The TCR was taken from a man younger than 30 who had mild COVID-19 (a few samples of this study predate the infection). Cell type and time point are not known.

CDR3 region: CASSVDGDGYGYTF. CDR3 nucleotides: TGTGCCAGCAGTGTTGATGGGGACGGCTATGGCTACACCTTC. The chain has TRBV2 and TRBJ1-2; possibly TRBD1 for D (5 bases). This CDR3 comprises 14 residues. Germline CDR1 reads SNHLY; CDR2 reads FYNNEI. The V end was cut by 4 bases, the J end by 4 bases, with 13 bases between.